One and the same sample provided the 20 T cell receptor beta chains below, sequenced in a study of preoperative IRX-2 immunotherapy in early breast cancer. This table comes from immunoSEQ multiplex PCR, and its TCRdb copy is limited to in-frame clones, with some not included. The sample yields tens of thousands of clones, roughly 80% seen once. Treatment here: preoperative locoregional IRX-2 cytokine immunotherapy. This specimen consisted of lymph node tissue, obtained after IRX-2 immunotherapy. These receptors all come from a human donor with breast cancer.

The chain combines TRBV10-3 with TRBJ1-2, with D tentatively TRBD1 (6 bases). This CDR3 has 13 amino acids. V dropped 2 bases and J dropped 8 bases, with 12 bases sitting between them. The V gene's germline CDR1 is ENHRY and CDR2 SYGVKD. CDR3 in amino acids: CAISEGQSQGYTF. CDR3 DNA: TGTGCCATCAGTGAGGGACAGTCCCAAGGCTACACCTTC.

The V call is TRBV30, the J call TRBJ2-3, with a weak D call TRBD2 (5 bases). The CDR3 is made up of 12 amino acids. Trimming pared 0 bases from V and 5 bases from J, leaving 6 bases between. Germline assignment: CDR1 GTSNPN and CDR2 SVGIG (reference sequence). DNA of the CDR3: TGTGCCTGGAGTGTACGGGGAGATACGCAGTATTTT. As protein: CAWSVRGDTQYF.

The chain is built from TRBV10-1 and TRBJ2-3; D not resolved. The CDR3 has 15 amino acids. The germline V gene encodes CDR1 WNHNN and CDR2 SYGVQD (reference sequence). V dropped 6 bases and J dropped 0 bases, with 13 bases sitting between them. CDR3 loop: CASRMGSSSTDTQYF. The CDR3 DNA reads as TGCGCCAGCAGGATGGGTTCTTCTAGCACAGATACGCAGTATTTT.

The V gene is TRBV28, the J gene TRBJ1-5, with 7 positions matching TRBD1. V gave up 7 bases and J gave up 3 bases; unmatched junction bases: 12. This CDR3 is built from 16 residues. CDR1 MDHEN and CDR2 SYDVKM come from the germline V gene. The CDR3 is CASTHRTGTVNQPQHF. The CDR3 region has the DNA TGTGCCAGCACCCATCGAACCGGGACAGTCAATCAGCCCCAGCATTTT.

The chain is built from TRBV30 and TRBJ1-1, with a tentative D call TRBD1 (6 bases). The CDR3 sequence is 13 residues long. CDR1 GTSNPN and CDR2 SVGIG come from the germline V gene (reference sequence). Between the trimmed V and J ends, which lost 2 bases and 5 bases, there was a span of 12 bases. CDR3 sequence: CAWSKNRVTEAFF. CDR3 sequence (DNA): TGTGCCTGGAGTAAAAACAGGGTGACTGAAGCTTTCTTT.

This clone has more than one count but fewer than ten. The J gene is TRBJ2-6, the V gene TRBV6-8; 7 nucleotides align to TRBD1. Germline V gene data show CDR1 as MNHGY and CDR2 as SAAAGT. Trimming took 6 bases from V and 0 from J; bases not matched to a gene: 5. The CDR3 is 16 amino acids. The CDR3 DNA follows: TGTGCCAGCAGAGGCTCAGGGGGCTCTGGGGCCAACGTCCTGACTTTC. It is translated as CASRGSGGSGANVLTF.

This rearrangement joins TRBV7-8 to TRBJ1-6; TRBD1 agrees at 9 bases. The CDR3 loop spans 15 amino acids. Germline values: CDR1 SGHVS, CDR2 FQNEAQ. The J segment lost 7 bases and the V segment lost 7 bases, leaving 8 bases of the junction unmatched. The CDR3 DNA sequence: TGTGCCAGCACCCAGGACAGGGGATCGAATTCACCCCTCCACTTT. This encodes CASTQDRGSNSPLHF.

DNA for the CDR3: TGTGCCATCAGTGAGTCTCGGACCTTCTCTGGGGCCAACGTCCTGACTTTC. This gives the protein CAISESRTFSGANVLTF. This chain joins TRBV10-3 and TRBJ2-6; D call uncertain. The germline V gene has CDR1 ENHRY and CDR2 SYGVKD. The V and J ends lost 0 bases and 0 bases respectively, with 9 bases between them. This CDR3 region has 17 residues.

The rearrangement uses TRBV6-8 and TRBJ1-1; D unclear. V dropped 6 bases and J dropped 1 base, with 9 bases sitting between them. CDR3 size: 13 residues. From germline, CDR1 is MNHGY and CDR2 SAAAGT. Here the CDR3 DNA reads TGTGCCAGCAGCCCCACCTGGAACACTGAAGCTTTCTTT. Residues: CASSPTWNTEAFF.

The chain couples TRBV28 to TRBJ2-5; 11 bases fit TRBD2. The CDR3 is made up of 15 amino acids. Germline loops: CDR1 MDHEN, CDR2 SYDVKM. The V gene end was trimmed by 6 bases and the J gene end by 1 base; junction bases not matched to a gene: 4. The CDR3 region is CASRSGTSGQETQYF. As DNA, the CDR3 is TGTGCCAGCAGATCCGGGACTAGCGGCCAAGAGACCCAGTACTTC.

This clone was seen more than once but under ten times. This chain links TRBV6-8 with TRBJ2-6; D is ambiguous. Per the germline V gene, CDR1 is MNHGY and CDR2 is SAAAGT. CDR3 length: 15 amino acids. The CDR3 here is CAGFNTVSGANVLTF. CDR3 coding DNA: TGTGCAGGGTTCAACACAGTCTCTGGGGCCAACGTCCTGACTTTC.

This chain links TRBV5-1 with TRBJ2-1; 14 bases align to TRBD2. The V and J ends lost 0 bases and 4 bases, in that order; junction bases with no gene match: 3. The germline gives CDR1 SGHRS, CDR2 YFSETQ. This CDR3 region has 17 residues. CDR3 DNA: TGCGCCAGCAGCTTGGTCGGACTAGCGGGGGGTTACAATGAGCAGTTCTTC. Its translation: CASSLVGLAGGYNEQFF.

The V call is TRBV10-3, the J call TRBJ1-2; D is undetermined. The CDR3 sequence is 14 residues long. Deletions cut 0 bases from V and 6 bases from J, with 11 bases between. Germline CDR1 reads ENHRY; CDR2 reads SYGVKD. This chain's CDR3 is CAISESTGLDGYTF. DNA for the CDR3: TGTGCCATCAGTGAGTCGACCGGGCTCGATGGCTACACCTTC.

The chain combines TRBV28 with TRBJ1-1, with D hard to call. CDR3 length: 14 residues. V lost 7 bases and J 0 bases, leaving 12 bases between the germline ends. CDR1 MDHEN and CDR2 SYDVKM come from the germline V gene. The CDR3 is CASTVRWMNTEAFF. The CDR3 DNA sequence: TGTGCCAGCACCGTAAGGTGGATGAACACTGAAGCTTTCTTT.

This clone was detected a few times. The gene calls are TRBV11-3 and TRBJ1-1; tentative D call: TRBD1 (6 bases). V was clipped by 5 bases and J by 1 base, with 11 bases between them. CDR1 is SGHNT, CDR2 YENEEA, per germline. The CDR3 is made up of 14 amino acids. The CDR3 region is CASSQGYANTEAFF. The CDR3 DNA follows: TGTGCCAGCAGCCAGGGGTATGCGAACACTGAAGCTTTCTTT.

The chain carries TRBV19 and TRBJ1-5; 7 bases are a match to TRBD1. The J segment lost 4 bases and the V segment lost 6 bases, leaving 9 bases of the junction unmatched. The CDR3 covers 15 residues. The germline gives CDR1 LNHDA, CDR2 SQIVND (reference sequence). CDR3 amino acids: CASSPTGEGNQPQHF. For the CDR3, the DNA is TGTGCCAGTAGCCCAACAGGGGAAGGGAATCAGCCCCAGCATTTT.

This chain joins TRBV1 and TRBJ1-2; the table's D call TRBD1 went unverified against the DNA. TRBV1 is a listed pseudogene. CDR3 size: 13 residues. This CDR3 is CASSQEGRGGYTF. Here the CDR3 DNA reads TGCGCCAGCAGCCAAGAAGGCAGGGGTGGCTACACCTTC.

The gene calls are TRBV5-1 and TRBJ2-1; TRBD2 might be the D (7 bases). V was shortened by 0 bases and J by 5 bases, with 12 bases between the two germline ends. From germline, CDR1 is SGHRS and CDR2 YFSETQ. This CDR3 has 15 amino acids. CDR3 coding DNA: TGCGCCAGCAGCTTGGTAGGGCGGGGGCACAATGAGCAGTTCTTC. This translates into CASSLVGRGHNEQFF.

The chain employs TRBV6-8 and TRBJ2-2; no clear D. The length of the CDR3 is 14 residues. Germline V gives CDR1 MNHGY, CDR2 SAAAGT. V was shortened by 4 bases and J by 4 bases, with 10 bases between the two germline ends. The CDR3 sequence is CASSLVFFTGELFF. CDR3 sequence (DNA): TGTGCCAGCAGTTTGGTGTTTTTCACCGGGGAGCTGTTTTTT.

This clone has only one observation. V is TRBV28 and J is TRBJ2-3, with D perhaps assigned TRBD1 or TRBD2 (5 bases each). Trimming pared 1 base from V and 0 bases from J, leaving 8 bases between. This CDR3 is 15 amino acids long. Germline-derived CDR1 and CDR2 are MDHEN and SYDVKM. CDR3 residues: CASSLLGDSTDTQYF. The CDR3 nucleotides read TGTGCCAGCAGTTTATTGGGGGACAGCACAGATACGCAGTATTTT.